This T cell receptor beta chain originates from a study of blood T cell repertoires in COVID-19. The CDR3 runs 14 residues. Per the germline V gene, CDR1 is SGHAT and CDR2 is FQNNGV. The ends were cut back, 8 bases at V and 5 bases at J, with 19 bases in the middle. The table came from immunoSEQ multiplex PCR; TCRdb's copy has only in-frame clones and leaves some out. The data show approximately 210,000 clones, with about 91% seen just once and around 1.2% held by the top ten. The sample comprised peripheral blood. V gene TRBV11-2 combines with J gene TRBJ2-7, with D uncertain. The TCR originated in a man aged 30-40 years with acute or convalescent COVID-19. CDR3 protein: CASGHPSGPDEQYF. Here the CDR3 DNA reads TGTGCCAGCGGCCACCCCTCAGGTCCTGACGAGCAGTACTTC.